The rows below give T cell receptor beta chains drawn from one sample of a study of T cell repertoires in cytomegalovirus infection. In TCRdb, the reads were re-called with MiXCR into one record per CDR3 protein. There are around 740,000 distinct CDR3 sequences in the sample; 35% to 40% occur only once, and around 2.8% lies in the top ten. Sequences were obtained from PBMCs. Receptors originate from a human donor in good health (CMV status not recorded). Some clones in this sample may be carry-over from other donors' samples. The CDR3 runs from the conserved cysteine through the conserved F or W. The D gene is left open where the match is weak. For some rows the clone size is stated as once, few or many, or as a class when expanded; others skip it.

TRBJ2-1	TRBV7-2	NA	many	CASSLEARGHEQFF	TGTGCCAGCAGCTTAGAGGCCCGGGGCCATGAGCAGTTCTTC
TRBJ2-5	TRBV5-1	TRBD2	NA	CASRLAGQSQETQYF	TGCGCCAGCAGACTAGCGGGACAATCGCAAGAGACCCAGTACTTC
TRBJ1-2	TRBV7-2	NA	NA	CASSLVEGGYYGSTF	TGTGCCAGCAGCTTAGTTGAGGGAGGCTACTATGGCTCCACCTTC
TRBJ1-1	TRBV19	TRBD1	few	CASSRGQGFTEAFF	TGTGCCAGTAGCCGGGGACAGGGCTTCACTGAAGCTTTCTTT
TRBJ2-5	TRBV7-8	TRBD2	NA	CASSLRGTSEYF	TGTGCCAGCAGCTTACGGGGGACTAGCGAGTACTTC
TRBJ2-5	TRBV4-2	NA	NA	CASSPMEWDGLQETQYF	TGTGCCAGCAGCCCTATGGAGTGGGACGGCCTCCAAGAGACCCAGTACTTC
TRBJ1-2	TRBV20-1	NA	NA	CSASLPYYGYTF	TGCAGTGCTAGTCTTCCTTACTATGGCTACACCTTC
TRBJ1-1	TRBV19	TRBD1	few	CATKTGRGTEAFF	TGTGCCACCAAGACAGGGCGAGGGACTGAAGCTTTCTTT
TRBJ2-3	TRBV7-2	TRBD2	NA	CASSSLAGVTDTQYF	TGTGCCAGCAGCTCCCTAGCGGGAGTCACAGATACGCAGTATTTT
TRBJ2-3	TRBV6-8	TRBD2	NA	CATTGPGGTQYF	TGTGCCACCACTGGCCCGGGGGGTACGCAGTATTTT
TRBJ2-5	TRBV5-6	NA	few	CASSPLPAETQYF	TGTGCCAGCAGCCCTCTGCCCGCGGAGACCCAGTACTTC